The entry below describes one T cell receptor (beta chain). Its target is unknown. The data were taken from a study of T cells after yellow fever vaccination. Study-wide results and limits: Repertoires sorted by FACS could include abundant clonotypes that are contaminants from the bulk population. At less than 97% for CD4 and approximately 89% for CD8, most primary-vaccination clones showed up again after the booster.

TCRdb processed the 5' RACE reads anew with MiXCR; each CDR3 protein has one entry. This sample carries about 630,000 distinct CDR3 sequences, 9% to 15% of them seen once, and the ten largest clones take about 16%. After removal of 1 base from V and 10 bases from J, the junction contained 4 bases not matched to a gene. The CDR3 is made up of 12 amino acids. Germline CDR1 is DFQATT and CDR2 is SNEGSKA (reference sequence). This chain links TRBV20-1 with TRBJ2-7; 10 positions match TRBD2. The TCR was taken from a man between 25 and 39 years old who received the YFV17D yellow fever vaccine. Sequences were derived from PBMCs, sampled on the day of the yellow fever booster vaccination. This chain's CDR3 is CSARVGTSAQYF. CDR3 nucleotides: TGCAGTGCTAGAGTCGGGACTAGCGCACAGTACTTC.